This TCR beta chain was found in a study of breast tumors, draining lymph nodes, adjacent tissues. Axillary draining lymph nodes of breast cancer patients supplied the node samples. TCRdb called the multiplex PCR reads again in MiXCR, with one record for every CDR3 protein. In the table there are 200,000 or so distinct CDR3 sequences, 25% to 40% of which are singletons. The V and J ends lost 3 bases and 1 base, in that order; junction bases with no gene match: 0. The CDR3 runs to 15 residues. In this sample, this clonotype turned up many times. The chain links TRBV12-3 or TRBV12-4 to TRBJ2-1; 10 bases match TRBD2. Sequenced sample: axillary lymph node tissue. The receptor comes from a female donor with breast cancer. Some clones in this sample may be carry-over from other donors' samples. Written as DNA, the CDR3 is TGTGCCAGCAGTTTTAGCGGGGGGTCCTACAATGAGCAGTTCTTC. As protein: CASSFSGGSYNEQFF.